Each of the 10 T cell receptor beta chains below was sequenced from the same sample in a study of blood T cell repertoires in COVID-19. The data were produced by immunoSEQ multiplex PCR, yet TCRdb's version contains in-frame clones alone and is incomplete. The sample includes 110,000 to 150,000 clones, 85% to 90% seen only once; the top ten take more than 9.5%. Sequencing was done on a sample of peripheral blood. The receptors here all came from a woman aged 80 or over with acute or convalescent COVID-19.

The chain links TRBV18 to TRBJ1-4; D gene uncertain. The CDR3 spans 16 residues. From germline, CDR1 is KGHSH and CDR2 LQKENI. V shed 4 bases and J shed 3 bases, with 15 bases lying between them. The CDR3 nucleotides are TGTGCCAGCTCACTACAACCGGAGGGTGCTAATGAAAAACTGTTTTTT. Its translation is CASSLQPEGANEKLFF.

The genes are TRBV7-2 and TRBJ2-7; 9 bases map to TRBD1. With 5 bases clipped from V and 2 bases from J, the junction kept 4 bases outside the gene matches. The CDR3 contains 14 residues. Per germline, CDR1 SGHTA and CDR2 FQGNSA. The CDR3 region has the DNA TGTGCCAGCAGCAATCGACAGGGGGCCTACGAGCAGTACTTC. As protein: CASSNRQGAYEQYF.

The chain couples TRBV2 to TRBJ1-2, with 10 bases identical to TRBD1. There are 15 residues in the CDR3. Unmatched junction bases numbered 10, after V lost 4 bases and J lost 8 bases. The germline gives CDR1 SNHLY, CDR2 FYNNEI. The CDR3 bases are TGTGCCAGCAGTGCAACCGGGACAGGGGCCTCCGGCTACACCTTC. Translated, it gives CASSATGTGASGYTF.

The V and J genes are TRBV19 and TRBJ1-1, with D maybe TRBD1 (6 bases). Trimming stripped 5 bases from V and 0 bases from J, with 16 bases between. Germline V gene sequence: CDR1 LNHDA, CDR2 SQIVND (reference sequence). This CDR3 is built from 16 residues. The CDR3 reads CASSPEGGTMNTEAFF. The CDR3, as DNA: TGTGCCAGTAGTCCAGAGGGGGGGACCATGAACACTGAAGCTTTCTTT. Drawing the rest from reference TRBV19 and TRBJ1-1, the complete variable domain is DGGITQSPKYLFRKEGQNVTLSCEQNLNHDAMYWYRQDPGQGLRLIYYSQIVNDFQKGDIAEGYSVSREKKESFPLTVTSAQKNPTAFYLCASSPEGGTMNTEAFFGQGTRLTVV.

With respect to this clone: Other DNA sequences in the sample encode the same CDR3. This chain links TRBV5-1 with TRBJ1-1; D not resolved. Germline CDR1 is SGHRS and CDR2 is YFSETQ. This CDR3 comprises 15 residues. Deletions cut 0 bases from V and 3 bases from J, with 12 bases between. CDR3 amino acids: CASSLAGGRDTEAFF. The CDR3 DNA reads as TGCGCCAGCAGCTTGGCCGGTGGGCGGGACACTGAAGCTTTCTTT.

Only one count was recorded for this clone. The chain recombines TRBV12-3 or TRBV12-4 with TRBJ1-1; perhaps TRBD1 as D (6 bases). V was clipped by 6 bases and J by 8 bases, with 16 bases between them. The CDR3 covers 13 residues. This CDR3 reads CASRSWTATEAFF. In nucleotides, the CDR3 is TGTGCCAGCAGGTCATGGACAGCGACCGAAGCTTTCTTT.

This clone was counted a few times. V and J are TRBV18 and TRBJ2-7, with D perhaps matching TRBD1 (7 bases). This CDR3 comprises 15 residues. The V gene lost 6 bases and the J gene lost 0 bases, with 15 bases spanning the gap. Germline CDR1 KGHSH, CDR2 LQKENI. The CDR3 DNA reads TGTGCCAGCTCGCGGCAGGGGGAGGACTCCTACGAGCAGTACTTC. It is translated as CASSRQGEDSYEQYF. Together with reference TRBV18 and TRBJ2-7, the CDR3 gives the full variable domain: NAGVMQNPRHLVRRRGQEARLRCSPMKGHSHVYWYRQLPEEGLKFMVYLQKENIIDESGMPKERFSAEFPKEGPSILRIQQVVRGDSAAYFCASSRQGEDSYEQYFGPGTRLTVT.

The chain uses TRBV19 and TRBJ2-5; 11 nucleotides line up with TRBD1. This CDR3 is 16 amino acids long. The germline gives CDR1 LNHDA, CDR2 SQIVND (reference sequence). V shed 3 bases, J shed 5 bases, and the junction held 8 bases outside the gene matches. The chain's CDR3 is CASSILGTGGLETQYF. In DNA form, the CDR3 reads TGTGCCAGTAGTATTTTGGGGACAGGGGGTTTGGAGACCCAGTACTTC.

The chain employs TRBV5-1 and TRBJ1-2; no definite D call. The CDR3 spans 13 residues. Germline V gene lookup returns CDR1 SGHRS and CDR2 YFSETQ. The V gene lost 3 bases and the J gene lost 1 base, with 7 bases spanning the gap. DNA of the CDR3: TGCGCCAGCAGCTCGGGTGGTAACTATGGCTACACCTTC. Its protein product is CASSSGGNYGYTF.

V and J are TRBV29-1 and TRBJ1-2; D perhaps matches TRBD1 (5 bases). The CDR3 runs to 12 residues. Per the germline V gene, CDR1 is SQVTM and CDR2 is ANQGSEA. V was shortened by 2 bases and J by 7 bases, with 11 bases between the two germline ends. CDR3 region: CSVELQGGGYTF. The CDR3 DNA is TGCAGCGTTGAACTCCAGGGTGGTGGCTACACCTTC.